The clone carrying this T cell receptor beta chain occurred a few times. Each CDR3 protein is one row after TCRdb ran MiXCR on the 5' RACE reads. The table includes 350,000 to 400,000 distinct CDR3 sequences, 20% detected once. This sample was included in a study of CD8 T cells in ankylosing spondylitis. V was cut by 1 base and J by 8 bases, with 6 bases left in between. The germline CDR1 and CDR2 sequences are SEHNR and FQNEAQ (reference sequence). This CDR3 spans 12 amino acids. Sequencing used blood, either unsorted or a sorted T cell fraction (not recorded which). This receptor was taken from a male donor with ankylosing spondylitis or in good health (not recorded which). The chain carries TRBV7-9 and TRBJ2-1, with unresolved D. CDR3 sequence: CASSLGDHEQFF. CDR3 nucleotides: TGTGCCAGCAGCTTAGGGGATCATGAGCAGTTCTTC.